This TCR beta chain was documented in a study of shared clonotypes between healthy human individuals. Findings of the study overall: In this cohort, only blood was sampled, and tissue repertoires likely differ.

A remark on this clone: Its antigen is unidentified. This sample also contains other DNA sequences that code for the same CDR3.

This CDR3 is 10 amino acids long. Trimming removed 9 bases from V and 1 base from J, with 2 bases in between. The germline V gene has CDR1 SNHLY and CDR2 FYNNEI. Sequenced by immunoSEQ multiplex PCR; TCRdb stores in-frame clones only, minus some. The data show around 2.1 million clones, approximately 94% seen once. The sequencing input was naive CD4+ T cells sorted from blood. Described subset: CD45RA+ positively selected. This clonotype was sampled from a young man in good health. J is TRBJ2-3 and V is TRBV2; D not certain. The CDR3 sequence is CASRTDTQYF. The CDR3 DNA follows: TGTGCCAGTCGCACAGATACGCAGTATTTT.